This T cell receptor (beta chain) was identified during a study of T cells in Graves' hyperthyroidism and ophthalmopathy. Study results and caveats: It was a median about 6 months before onset that the model predicted ophthalmopathy.

The CDR3 runs 13 residues. Germline V lookup: CDR1 MNHNS, CDR2 SASEGT. Investigators excluded patients with uncontrolled infection, other autoimmune disease, pregnancy or lactation. The authors obtained PBMCs from about 9 ml of fresh peripheral blood. Amplification of TCR beta CDR3 regions was performed using RNA transcripts as template. The HTBI primer set served for first-round RT-PCR of the TCR CDR3. Each CDR3 protein gets one entry after TCRdb re-called the multiplex PCR reads with MiXCR. Here the sample spans over 450,000 distinct CDR3 sequences, 13% to 15% being singletons. The table lists this clonotype with many counts. What it recognizes is unknown. The germline gene is not matched at one end of the junction; a read error may be the cause.

This sequence was found in a woman between 18 and 29 years old with Graves' hyperthyroidism. The chain uses TRBV6-1 and TRBJ2-7, with 9 positions matching TRBD2. Sequencing used blood. CDR3 nucleotides: TGTGCCAGCAGTCAAGCGGGAGGCTACGAGCAGTACTTC. It specifies CASSQAGGYEQYF.